The 25 T cell receptor beta chains below all came from one sample that was sequenced in a study of OX40 agonist ivuxolimab in advanced cancers. Assay used: immunoSEQ multiplex PCR; TCRdb lists only in-frame clones, some missing. The sample lists almost 90,000 clones, around nine tenths seen once, with about 1.6% in the top ten. Sequencing was performed on CD4+ or CD8+ T cells sorted from blood, taken in a trial of the OX40 agonist ivuxolimab. These receptor sequences come from an adult with an advanced solid tumor such as melanoma, head and neck, liver or kidney cancer.

This chain uses TRBV5-1 with TRBJ2-5, with TRBD2 matching over 11 bases. CDR3 length: 17 amino acids. J gave up 0 bases and V 0 bases, and 4 bases lay outside the gene matches. The germline CDR1 and CDR2 sequences are SGHRS and YFSETQ. This CDR3 reads CASSLARTSGYQETQYF. The CDR3 DNA reads as TGCGCCAGCAGCTTGGCGCGGACTAGCGGGTACCAAGAGACCCAGTACTTC.

The chain uses TRBV19 and TRBJ2-1; 9 bases are shared with TRBD1. V shed 7 bases, J shed 0 bases, and the junction held 7 bases outside the gene matches. This CDR3 has 16 amino acids. The germline CDR1 and CDR2 sequences are LNHDA and SQIVND (reference sequence). The CDR3 sequence: CASKLDRGSSYNEQFF. The CDR3 coding sequence is TGTGCCAGTAAGTTGGACAGGGGAAGCTCCTACAATGAGCAGTTCTTC. Full variable domain (outside the CDR3, taken from reference TRBV19 and TRBJ2-1): DGGITQSPKYLFRKEGQNVTLSCEQNLNHDAMYWYRQDPGQGLRLIYYSQIVNDFQKGDIAEGYSVSREKKESFPLTVTSAQKNPTAFYLCASKLDRGSSYNEQFFGPGTRLTVL.

The CDR3, as DNA: TGTGCCAGCAGCAAGGCGCGCGGGGGCTCCCGTGAGCAGTTCTTC. Amino acids: CASSKARGGSREQFF. The V gene is TRBV7-2, the J gene TRBJ2-1; tentative D call: TRBD2 (7 bases). Germline-derived CDR1 and CDR2 are SGHTA and FQGNSA. CDR3 size: 15 residues. Trimming took off 5 bases at V and 9 bases at J, with 20 bases between the two ends.

This sequence joins TRBV4-1 and TRBJ2-7, with a possible D match to TRBD2 (5 bases). V was clipped by 4 bases and J by 6 bases, with 19 bases between them. CDR3 length: 15 amino acids. Per the germline V gene, CDR1 is MGHRA and CDR2 is YSYEKL. In DNA form, the CDR3 reads TGCGCCAGCAGCCCCTCTCGTATGGAGGCCTCCGAGCAGTACTTC. It specifies CASSPSRMEASEQYF.

V usage is TRBV5-4 and J usage is TRBJ2-3, with D maybe TRBD2 (6 bases). Trimming shortened V by 0 bases and J by 0 bases, and 14 bases separated the two germline ends. Germline loops: CDR1 SGHNT, CDR2 YYREEE (reference sequence). The CDR3 contains 17 residues. CDR3 amino acids: CASSLAGTAPSTDTQYF. The CDR3 nucleotides are TGTGCCAGCAGCTTGGCTGGGACTGCTCCTAGCACAGATACGCAGTATTTT.

V gene TRBV30 combines with J gene TRBJ1-5, with D perhaps TRBD1 (6 bases). From germline, CDR1 is GTSNPN and CDR2 SVGIG (reference sequence). This CDR3 region has 14 residues. V lost 3 bases to trimming and J lost 3 bases, with 12 bases between them. In DNA form, the CDR3 reads TGTGCCTGGAGGGGGACACACCCCAATCAGCCCCAGCATTTT. It yields the protein CAWRGTHPNQPQHF.

This clone was recorded a few times. The chain is built from TRBV7-9 and TRBJ1-1; 8 bases fit TRBD1. The germline CDR1 and CDR2 sequences are SEHNR and FQNEAQ (reference sequence). V shed 10 bases and J 4 bases; nucleotides not matched to a gene: 8. This CDR3 spans 13 amino acids. CDR3 DNA sequence: TGTGCCACACTGATACAGGGGGGCACTGAAGCTTTCTTT. Its protein product is CATLIQGGTEAFF.

The chain combines TRBV5-1 with TRBJ2-6, with a weak D call TRBD2 (5 bases). Germline V gene lookup returns CDR1 SGHRS and CDR2 YFSETQ. The V end lost 6 bases, the J end lost 0 bases, and 19 bases lay between the germline ends. This CDR3 has 18 residues. The CDR3 sequence is CASKWDGGPISGANVLTF. CDR3 sequence (DNA): TGCGCCAGCAAATGGGATGGAGGCCCGATCTCTGGGGCCAACGTCCTGACTTTC.

This clone was observed once. V is TRBV5-5 and J is TRBJ2-5; TRBD2 matches 9 bases. Trimming at V came to 4 bases and at J to 5 bases, leaving 9 bases not matched to a gene. The CDR3 loop spans 15 amino acids. Germline CDR1 SGHKS, CDR2 YYEKEE (reference sequence). The CDR3 here is CASSRLAGDGETQYF. CDR3 nucleotide sequence: TGTGCCAGCAGCCGTTTAGCGGGAGACGGGGAGACCCAGTACTTC.

This clone has a single count. The genes are TRBV28 and TRBJ1-1, with D maybe TRBD1 (6 bases). There are 11 residues in the CDR3. Trimming stripped 7 bases from V and 4 bases from J, with 7 bases between. Germline V CDR1 and CDR2: MDHEN, SYDVKM. In DNA form, the CDR3 reads TGTGCCAGCACAGGGGCCACTGAAGCTTTCTTT. Translated: CASTGATEAFF.

The genes are TRBV7-9 and TRBJ2-7, with 8 bases identical to TRBD1. The germline V gene encodes CDR1 SEHNR and CDR2 FQNEAQ (reference sequence). This CDR3 has 14 residues. Trimming removed 5 bases from V and 5 bases from J; junction bases left unmatched: 8. CDR3 amino acids: CASSAGAGGDEQYF. As DNA, the CDR3 is TGTGCCAGCAGCGCCGGGGCAGGGGGCGACGAGCAGTACTTC.

The DNA of the CDR3 is TGTGCCAGCAGCTCCCTAGCGGGGAGCTCCTACGAGCAGTACTTC. It codes for CASSSLAGSSYEQYF. The chain joins TRBV5-4 to TRBJ2-7; 9 positions agree with TRBD2. The germline V gene has CDR1 SGHNT and CDR2 YYREEE (reference sequence). J gave up 0 bases and V 3 bases, and 4 bases lay outside the gene matches. This CDR3 spans 15 amino acids.

V is TRBV29-1 and J is TRBJ2-3; TRBD1 agrees at 8 bases. The trim removed 7 bases at V and 3 bases at J, leaving 9 bases unmatched. The CDR3 covers 14 residues. Germline assignment: CDR1 SQVTM and CDR2 ANQGSEA. The CDR3 region is CSGRQGLGTDTQYF. The CDR3 coding sequence is TGCAGCGGTCGACAGGGGTTGGGAACAGATACGCAGTATTTT.

This sequence joins TRBV6-1 and TRBJ2-7; 11 bases are shared with TRBD1. The CDR3 runs 14 residues. The V gene end was trimmed by 6 bases and the J gene end by 2 bases; junction bases not matched to a gene: 3. The V gene's germline CDR1 is MNHNS and CDR2 SASEGT. This chain's CDR3 is CASSQDRGPYEQYF. The CDR3 coding sequence is TGTGCCAGCAGCCAGGACAGGGGGCCCTACGAGCAGTACTTC.

The chain couples TRBV6-1 to TRBJ2-7; 10 positions agree with TRBD1. V lost 5 bases to trimming and J lost 5 bases; unmatched junction nucleotides: 6. The CDR3 runs 14 residues. The V gene's germline CDR1 is MNHNS and CDR2 SASEGT. The CDR3 loop reads CASSRDRGSDEQYF. Here the CDR3 DNA reads TGTGCCAGCAGTCGGGACAGGGGTTCCGACGAGCAGTACTTC.

This chain joins TRBV5-1 and TRBJ2-6, with 8 bases matching TRBD1. Germline CDR1 is SGHRS and CDR2 is YFSETQ. The CDR3 consists of 18 residues. After removal of 0 bases from V and 1 base from J, the junction contained 6 bases not matched to a gene. CDR3 region: CASSLDGQGLSGANVLTF. CDR3 nucleotides: TGCGCCAGCAGCTTGGACGGACAGGGTTTATCTGGGGCCAACGTCCTGACTTTC.

The chain combines TRBV7-9 with TRBJ2-7, with D perhaps matching TRBD2 (5 bases). Trimming pared 0 bases from V and 3 bases from J, leaving 12 bases between. This CDR3 region has 15 residues. The germline gives CDR1 SEHNR, CDR2 FQNEAQ (reference sequence). CDR3 in amino acids: CASSLAGYDYYEQYF. The CDR3 DNA sequence: TGTGCCAGCAGCTTAGCAGGGTACGACTACTACGAGCAGTACTTC.

V gene TRBV6-6 combines with J gene TRBJ2-2; D is uncertain. The V and J ends lost 7 bases and 3 bases respectively, with 12 bases between them. The CDR3 sequence is 14 residues long. Germline V gene data show CDR1 as MNHNY and CDR2 as SVGAGI (reference sequence). The CDR3 nucleotides read TGTGCCAGCACCCCGACGGGTGACACCGGGGAGCTGTTTTTT. Its translation is CASTPTGDTGELFF.

This rearrangement joins TRBV6-1 to TRBJ1-5, with D uncertain. The V end lost 1 base, the J end lost 5 bases, and 3 bases lay between the germline ends. This CDR3 has 12 residues. Germline CDR1 is MNHNS and CDR2 is SASEGT. CDR3 residues: CASSEEYQPQHF. The CDR3 DNA sequence: TGTGCCAGCAGTGAAGAGTATCAGCCCCAGCATTTT.

The chain combines TRBV10-1 with TRBJ2-3, with D perhaps TRBD2 (6 bases). V was cut by 3 bases and J by 3 bases, with 10 bases left in between. The length of the CDR3 is 14 residues. Germline values: CDR1 WNHNN, CDR2 SYGVQD (reference sequence). As DNA, the CDR3 is TGCGCCAGCAGTGACCGCGGGACGACAGATACGCAGTATTTT. Its translation: CASSDRGTTDTQYF.

This chain links TRBV7-9 with TRBJ2-3; tentatively, D is TRBD1 (6 bases). Trimming removed 3 bases at V and 3 bases at J, with 7 bases between. Germline assignment: CDR1 SEHNR and CDR2 FQNEAQ (reference sequence). The CDR3 is 13 residues long. The CDR3 DNA reads as TGTGCCAGCAGCTTCCAGGGGACAGATACGCAGTATTTT. Translation: CASSFQGTDTQYF.

Of note for this clone: Other DNA variants within this sample encode the same CDR3. V is TRBV2 and J is TRBJ2-7, with TRBD1 identical over 8 bases. CDR1 is SNHLY, CDR2 FYNNEI, per germline. The CDR3 sequence is 15 residues long. CDR3 nucleotide sequence: TGTGCTACCTCCACACAGGGGGGCGGAGCCTACGAGCAGTACTTC. It encodes CATSTQGGGAYEQYF.

The rearrangement uses TRBV11-3 and TRBJ2-5; D unresolved. The CDR3 is 13 residues long. Germline lookup yields CDR1 SGHNT and CDR2 YENEEA. CDR3 sequence: CAIPTPIQETQYF. CDR3 coding DNA: TGTGCGATACCGACTCCTATACAAGAGACCCAGTACTTC. Full variable domain (missing parts from reference TRBV11-3 and TRBJ2-5): EAGVVQSPRYKIIEKKQPVAFWCNPISGHNTLYWYLQNLGQGPELLIRYENEEAVDDSQLPKDRFSAERLKGVDSTLKIQPAELGDSAVYLCAIPTPIQETQYFGPGTRLLVL.

The chain carries TRBV11-2 and TRBJ2-7; possible D gene TRBD1, 5 bases. Trimming removed 5 bases at V and 1 base at J, with 12 bases between. The CDR3 length is 14 residues. CDR1 SGHAT and CDR2 FQNNGV come from the germline V gene. Written as DNA, the CDR3 is TGTGCCAGCAGCCCCGCAGGGCGTTCCTACGAGCAGTACTTC. Translated, it gives CASSPAGRSYEQYF.

This sequence joins TRBV5-1 and TRBJ1-2; 8 bases line up with TRBD1. With 2 bases clipped from V and 6 bases from J, the junction kept 9 bases outside the gene matches. CDR3 size: 15 residues. Germline CDR1 is SGHRS and CDR2 is YFSETQ. The CDR3 nucleotides read TGCGCCAGCAGCTTTGGGACAGGTCCCCGGGATGGCTACACCTTC. Protein: CASSFGTGPRDGYTF.